Below, 17 T cell receptor beta chains from the same sample are listed, as sequenced in a study of technical replicates of blood from a handful of donors (dated by TCRdb to about 2017). Libraries were prepared through the immunoSEQ multiplex PCR assay. TCRdb's version of the immuneACCESS table is confined to in-frame rearrangements and falls short of the full clone set. An unresolved V gene accounts for under half of the shortfall where checked; the remainder is of unknown origin. This sample comprises around 60,000 clones, 90% to 95% of them detected only once. About 4.6% of the sample is in the top ten clones. The sample taken for sequencing was PBMCs. These receptors were obtained from a human donor in good health. Some clones in this sample may be carry-over from other donors' samples.

The CDR3 region is CASSDLLAVRSSYEQYF. DNA for the CDR3: TGTGCCAGCAGTGATTTACTAGCGGTGAGGAGCTCCTACGAGCAGTACTTC. The chain is built from TRBV2 and TRBJ2-7; 8 bases align to TRBD2. The germline CDR1 and CDR2 sequences are SNHLY and FYNNEI. The CDR3 is 17 residues long. V was clipped by 3 bases and J by 0 bases; unmatched bases: 10.

In nucleotides, the CDR3 is TGTGCCAGCAGTGGCCAGGGCTGGGACGAGCAGTACTTC. It translates to CASSGQGWDEQYF. The chain uses TRBV2 and TRBJ2-7; D is possibly TRBD1 (5 bases). Between the trimmed V and J ends, which lost 4 bases and 5 bases, there was a span of 12 bases. This CDR3 contains 13 residues. Germline V gene lookup returns CDR1 SNHLY and CDR2 FYNNEI. Supplemented by reference TRBV2 and TRBJ2-7, the full variable domain reads EPEVTQTPSHQVTQMGQEVILRCVPISNHLYFYWYRQILGQKVEFLVSFYNNEISEKSEIFDDQFSVERPDGSNFTLKIRSTKLEDSAMYFCASSGQGWDEQYFGPGTRLTVT.

The chain uses TRBV6-5 and TRBJ2-3; D is unclear. Germline CDR1 reads MNHEY; CDR2 reads SVGAGI. Trimming removed 6 bases at V and 0 bases at J, with 10 bases between. The CDR3 runs 14 residues. The CDR3 DNA sequence: TGTGCCAGCAGCCAGAGACACAGCACAGATACGCAGTATTTT. As protein: CASSQRHSTDTQYF.

The chain carries TRBV21-1 and TRBJ2-2; TRBD2 is the table's D call and was not checked against the DNA. TRBV21-1 is noted as a pseudogene. The CDR3 totals 16 residues. CDR3 sequence reads: CASSKDGGENTGELFF. CDR3 sequence (DNA): TGTGCCAGCAGCAAAGACGGGGGGGAGAACACCGGGGAGCTGTTTTTT.

This sequence joins TRBV11-3 and TRBJ2-1; perhaps TRBD2 as D (6 bases). The CDR3 contains 15 residues. V was clipped by 1 base and J by 6 bases, with 13 bases between them. CDR1 is SGHNT and CDR2 is YENEEA in the germline V gene. CDR3 nucleotide sequence: TGTGCCAGCAGCTTAGGATATACGGGAGCCAATGAGCAGTTCTTC. As protein: CASSLGYTGANEQFF.

In its sample, this clone was seen once. The chain has TRBV19 and TRBJ2-1; 10 nucleotides line up with TRBD2. CDR1 is LNHDA, CDR2 SQIVND, per germline (reference sequence). The junction had 8 bases not matched to a gene; V was cut back by 8 bases and J by 4 bases. The CDR3 has 15 amino acids. The CDR3 protein is CASSSGLAVYNEQFF. DNA for the CDR3: TGTGCCAGTTCCTCCGGACTAGCGGTTTACAATGAGCAGTTCTTC.

V and J are TRBV10-2 and TRBJ2-7; 10 nucleotides align to TRBD1. The V gene's germline CDR1 is WSHSY and CDR2 SAAADI. The V segment lost 6 bases and the J segment 5 bases; nucleotides outside the gene matches: 7. The CDR3 totals 14 residues. CDR3 coding DNA: TGCGCCAGCAGATCGACAGGGGGCCACGACGAGCAGTACTTC. It is translated as CASRSTGGHDEQYF.

The V call is TRBV7-9, the J call TRBJ2-3, with 11 nucleotides matching TRBD2. CDR1 and CDR2 (germline): SEHNR, FQNEAQ (reference sequence). The V gene end was trimmed by 5 bases and the J gene end by 4 bases; junction bases not matched to a gene: 5. This CDR3 spans 15 amino acids. The CDR3 DNA is TGTGCCAGCAGCCCGACTAGCGGGGTTGCAGATACGCAGTATTTT. As protein: CASSPTSGVADTQYF.

In this sample, this clone turned up a few times. The chain employs TRBV27 and TRBJ1-1; D possibly corresponds to TRBD1 (5 bases). Trimming left V 6 bases short and J 1 base short, with 15 bases between. CDR1 and CDR2 from the germline V gene are MNHEY and SMNVEV (reference sequence). CDR3 length: 15 amino acids. For the CDR3, the DNA is TGTGCCAGCAGCCCCCGGGGGACCTCGAACACTGAAGCTTTCTTT. Encoded protein: CASSPRGTSNTEAFF.

The gene calls are TRBV25-1 and TRBJ1-4; D is uncertain. This CDR3 comprises 14 residues. Germline loops: CDR1 MGHDK, CDR2 SYGVNS. Deletions cut 3 bases from V and 3 bases from J, with 8 bases between. The CDR3 DNA reads TGTGCCAGCAGTGATAGGGAGGCTAATGAAAAACTGTTTTTT. It specifies CASSDREANEKLFF.

This chain joins TRBV6-4 and TRBJ2-1; 9 bases line up with TRBD2. There are 14 residues in the CDR3. Per the germline V gene, CDR1 is MRHNA and CDR2 is SNTAGT. The trim removed 5 bases at V and 7 bases at J, leaving 6 bases unmatched. The CDR3 DNA reads TGTGCCAGCAGTACGGCGGGGGGGAGTAATGAGCAGTTCTTC. It translates to CASSTAGGSNEQFF.

The chain employs TRBV5-4 and TRBJ2-1, with 11 bases aligning to TRBD2. Germline values: CDR1 SGHNT, CDR2 YYREEE (reference sequence). With V trimmed by 4 bases and J by 8 bases, 5 bases remained unmatched. The CDR3 contains 14 residues. CDR3 loop: CASSLSGGAYEQFF. The CDR3 DNA follows: TGTGCCAGCAGCCTTAGCGGGGGGGCGTATGAGCAGTTCTTC. Together with reference TRBV5-4 and TRBJ2-1, the CDR3 gives the full variable domain: ETGVTQSPTHLIKTRGQQVTLRCSSQSGHNTVSWYQQALGQGPQFIFQYYREEENGRGNFPPRFSGLQFPNYSSELNVNALELDDSALYLCASSLSGGAYEQFFGPGTRLTVL.

The J gene is TRBJ2-1, the V gene TRBV7-6; 11 bases line up with TRBD2. The CDR3 has 16 residues. V shed 3 bases and J 2 bases; nucleotides not matched to a gene: 3. Germline values: CDR1 SGHVS, CDR2 FNYEAQ. Here the CDR3 DNA reads TGTGCCAGCAGCTTTATGACTAGCGGGGCCTACAATGAGCAGTTCTTC. Amino acid sequence: CASSFMTSGAYNEQFF.

This clone was detected ten times or more. The chain couples TRBV5-5 to TRBJ1-2; D uncertain. The CDR3 totals 15 residues. V was trimmed by 3 bases and J by 8 bases, leaving 20 bases between them. Germline lookup yields CDR1 SGHKS and CDR2 YYEKEE (reference sequence). CDR3 DNA: TGTGCCAGCAGCTCGTCCGGGCCGGGATTAGGAGGCTACACCTTC. It translates to CASSSSGPGLGGYTF.

The chain couples TRBV5-4 to TRBJ2-1; maybe TRBD2 (6 bases). V was cut by 2 bases and J by 9 bases, with 12 bases left in between. Germline lookup yields CDR1 SGHNT and CDR2 YYREEE (reference sequence). The CDR3 length is 13 residues. Here the CDR3 reads CASSLTGTFEQFF. CDR3 coding DNA: TGTGCCAGCAGCTTAACGGGGACTTTTGAGCAGTTCTTC.

The chain couples TRBV10-3 to TRBJ1-2; maybe TRBD1 (5 bases). CDR1 is ENHRY and CDR2 is SYGVKD in the germline V gene. This CDR3 region has 14 residues. Trimming cost V 8 bases and J 0 bases, with 13 bases left between them. The CDR3 sequence: CAIGGTDANYGYTF. The CDR3 nucleotides read TGTGCCATCGGGGGGACGGACGCTAACTATGGCTACACCTTC.

The chain links TRBV2 to TRBJ2-3; tentatively, D is TRBD2 (7 bases). CDR1 and CDR2 (germline): SNHLY, FYNNEI. The V end was cut by 5 bases, the J end by 6 bases, with 18 bases between. The CDR3 totals 15 residues. The CDR3 DNA is TGTGCCAGCAGTTCGGCGGCGGGGGCCGCGGATACGCAGTATTTT. Residues: CASSSAAGAADTQYF.